This is a list of T cell receptor beta chains from one sample in a study of blood T cell repertoires in COVID-19. Libraries were prepared by immunoSEQ multiplex PCR; TCRdb keeps only in-frame clonotypes and omits some of them. The top ten clones hold over 8% of a sample with some 300,000 clones, over 75% of them seen once. Sequenced: PBMCs or T cells enriched from blood (not recorded which). Receptors originate from a woman between 35 and 50 years old who had recovered from COVID-19. The CDR3 runs from the conserved cysteine through the conserved F or W.

cdr3_aa	v_call	j_call
CASSMTSGAVYEQYF	TRBV7-2	TRBJ2-7
CASSLVGGANPFYEQYF	TRBV7-2	TRBJ2-7
CAISESQGGNQPQHF	TRBV10-3	TRBJ1-5
CASSPSSGSINEQFF	TRBV7-2	TRBJ2-1
CASSLDRGREKLFF	TRBV7-2	TRBJ1-4
CASHRFFDNTEAFF	TRBV18	TRBJ1-1
CASSPGGRSNQPQHF	TRBV7-8	TRBJ1-5
CASSPSVVDTQYF	TRBV7-3	TRBJ2-3
CASSAGRETEAFF	TRBV7-9	TRBJ1-1
CASSQGRGEAFF	TRBV3-1/TRBV3-2	TRBJ1-1
CASSSSQGVEKLFF	TRBV6-5	TRBJ1-4
CASSLGGAGGTYEQYF	TRBV5-1	TRBJ2-7
CASSFLGQGNNSPLHF	TRBV7-2	TRBJ1-6
CASSRQGNTEAFF	TRBV19	TRBJ1-1
CASSQGPGQVYAQYF	TRBV3-1/TRBV3-2	TRBJ2-7
CASSPRVEVRPSTDTQYF	TRBV27	TRBJ2-3
CASSLAGNSYEQYF	TRBV5-4	TRBJ2-7
CAWNRLEGGYNEQFF	TRBV30	TRBJ2-1